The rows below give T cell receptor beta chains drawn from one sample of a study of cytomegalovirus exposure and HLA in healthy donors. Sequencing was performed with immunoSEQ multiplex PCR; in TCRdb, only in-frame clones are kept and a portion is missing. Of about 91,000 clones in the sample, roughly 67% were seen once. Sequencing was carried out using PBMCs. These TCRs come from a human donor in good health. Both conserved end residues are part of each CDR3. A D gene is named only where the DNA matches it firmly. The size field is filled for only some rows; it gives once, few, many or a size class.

CDR3 protein: CASSFSAQGNTEAFF; CDR3 DNA: TGCGCCAGCAGCTTTTCGGCACAGGGGAACACTGAAGCTTTCTTT; J gene: TRBJ1-1; V gene: TRBV5-1; D gene: NA; clone size: few
CDR3 protein: CASSSQGGTEAFF; CDR3 DNA: TGTGCCAGCAGCTCACAGGGGGGCACTGAAGCTTTCTTT; J gene: TRBJ1-1; V gene: TRBV7-9; D gene: TRBD1; clone size: once
CDR3 protein: CASSAGTTGITLHF; CDR3 DNA: TGTGCCAGTAGCGCCGGGACAACGGGGATCACCCTCCACTTT; J gene: TRBJ1-6; V gene: TRBV19; D gene: NA; clone size: few
CDR3 protein: CASSLTGGDQPQHF; CDR3 DNA: TGTGCCAGCAGCCTCACGGGGGGCGATCAGCCCCAGCATTTT; J gene: TRBJ1-5; V gene: TRBV7-8; D gene: NA; clone size: NA
CDR3 protein: CASSGSSASGGETQYF; CDR3 DNA: TGTGCCAGCAGCGGGTCCTCGGCTAGCGGGGGAGAGACCCAGTACTTC; J gene: TRBJ2-5; V gene: TRBV7-9; D gene: TRBD2; clone size: NA
CDR3 protein: CASSEGRQVTTNEKLFF; CDR3 DNA: TGTGCCAGCAGTGAGGGAAGACAGGTCACAACTAATGAAAAACTGTTTTTT; J gene: TRBJ1-4; V gene: TRBV6-1; D gene: NA; clone size: NA
CDR3 protein: CASSYVAGNQPQHF; CDR3 DNA: TGTGCCAGCAGTTACGTGGCAGGGAATCAGCCCCAGCATTTT; J gene: TRBJ1-5; V gene: TRBV6-5; D gene: NA; clone size: NA
CDR3 protein: CASSLAGYLSYNSPLHF; CDR3 DNA: TGTGCCAGCAGCTTGGCGGGTTATTTATCCTATAATTCACCCCTCCACTTT; J gene: TRBJ1-6; V gene: TRBV5-4; D gene: NA; clone size: NA
CDR3 protein: CASSERRTGREKLFF; CDR3 DNA: TGTGCCAGCAGCGAGCGACGGACAGGGAGGGAAAAACTGTTTTTT; J gene: TRBJ1-4; V gene: TRBV7-2; D gene: TRBD1; clone size: NA
CDR3 protein: CASSLRAGSLSNTQYF; CDR3 DNA: TGTGCCAGCAGCTTACGAGCGGGGTCCCTATCGAATACGCAGTATTTT; J gene: TRBJ2-3; V gene: TRBV7-2; D gene: TRBD2; clone size: NA
CDR3 protein: CASRDTSAGELFF; CDR3 DNA: TGTGCCAGCAGGGATACTAGTGCCGGGGAGCTGTTTTTT; J gene: TRBJ2-2; V gene: TRBV6-4; D gene: NA; clone size: few
CDR3 protein: CASGKGGANTEAFF; CDR3 DNA: TGTGCCAGCGGCAAGGGAGGGGCGAACACTGAAGCTTTCTTT; J gene: TRBJ1-1; V gene: TRBV7-9; D gene: NA; clone size: once
CDR3 protein: CASSLPRQSYNSPLHF; CDR3 DNA: TGTGCCAGCAGCTTACCCCGACAGTCGTATAATTCACCCCTCCACTTT; J gene: TRBJ1-6; V gene: TRBV7-2; D gene: NA; clone size: NA
CDR3 protein: CSVKLNKTESNSPLHF; CDR3 DNA: TGCAGCGTAAAATTAAACAAGACAGAAAGTAATTCACCCCTCCACTTT; J gene: TRBJ1-6; V gene: TRBV29-1; D gene: NA; clone size: NA
CDR3 protein: CASREEEATNEKLFF; CDR3 DNA: TGTGCCAGTCGGGAGGAGGAGGCGACTAATGAAAAACTGTTTTTT; J gene: TRBJ1-4; V gene: TRBV4-2; D gene: NA; clone size: NA
CDR3 protein: CASSLATGVMYNEQFF; CDR3 DNA: TGTGCCAGTAGCTTAGCGACAGGGGTAATGTACAATGAGCAGTTCTTC; J gene: TRBJ2-1; V gene: TRBV7-9; D gene: TRBD1; clone size: few
CDR3 protein: CASSQSPSGEAVGYGYTF; CDR3 DNA: TGCGCCAGCAGTCAATCCCCGTCGGGAGAGGCCGTAGGCTATGGCTACACCTTC; J gene: TRBJ1-2; V gene: TRBV23-1; D gene: NA; clone size: NA
CDR3 protein: CSVERASTDTQYF; CDR3 DNA: TGCAGCGTGGAGAGGGCTAGCACAGATACGCAGTATTTT; J gene: TRBJ2-3; V gene: TRBV29-1; D gene: NA; clone size: few
CDR3 protein: CASSLLGGAAFF; CDR3 DNA: TGTGCCAGCAGTTTACTAGGGGGGGCGGCTTTCTTT; J gene: TRBJ1-1; V gene: TRBV27; D gene: NA; clone size: NA
CDR3 protein: CASQGQGIEKLFF; CDR3 DNA: TGTGCCAGCCAGGGACAGGGAATCGAAAAACTGTTTTTT; J gene: TRBJ1-4; V gene: TRBV27; D gene: TRBD1; clone size: few
CDR3 protein: CASSLHGNPDRGYEQYF; CDR3 DNA: TGTGCCAGCAGTCTCCATGGGAACCCGGACAGGGGCTACGAGCAGTACTTC; J gene: TRBJ2-7; V gene: TRBV7-8; D gene: TRBD1; clone size: NA
CDR3 protein: CASRFSGFSPLNEQFF; CDR3 DNA: TGTGCCAGCAGATTTTCGGGATTCAGCCCCCTCAATGAGCAGTTCTTC; J gene: TRBJ2-1; V gene: TRBV13; D gene: NA; clone size: NA
CDR3 protein: CASSAGLSNTGELFF; CDR3 DNA: TGCGCCAGCTCAGCGGGGCTCTCGAACACCGGGGAGCTGTTTTTT; J gene: TRBJ2-2; V gene: TRBV5-1; D gene: TRBD2; clone size: NA
CDR3 protein: CASSSGAQETQYF; CDR3 DNA: TGTGCCAGCAGCTCAGGGGCACAAGAGACCCAGTACTTC; J gene: TRBJ2-5; V gene: TRBV11-2; D gene: NA; clone size: NA
CDR3 protein: CASSSATDVQGTGANVLTF; CDR3 DNA: TGTGCCAGCAGCTCAGCCACAGATGTCCAGGGTACCGGGGCCAACGTCCTGACTTTC; J gene: TRBJ2-6; V gene: TRBV5-6; D gene: NA; clone size: NA
CDR3 protein: CASSVGGAGGFSGEQYF; CDR3 DNA: TGTGCCAGCAGCGTCGGTGGAGCGGGGGGTTTCTCCGGCGAGCAGTACTTC; J gene: TRBJ2-7; V gene: TRBV9; D gene: TRBD2; clone size: NA
CDR3 protein: CASSDRQGNVNIQYF; CDR3 DNA: TGTGCCAGCAGCGACAGACAGGGGAACGTAAACATTCAGTACTTC; J gene: TRBJ2-4; V gene: TRBV7-9; D gene: TRBD1; clone size: few
CDR3 protein: CASSQLLGTGSTEAFF; CDR3 DNA: TGTGCCAGCAGCCAATTACTCGGGACAGGGAGTACTGAAGCTTTCTTT; J gene: TRBJ1-1; V gene: TRBV11-3; D gene: TRBD1; clone size: NA
CDR3 protein: CASSQEAGLGVETQYF; CDR3 DNA: TGCGCCAGCAGCCAAGAAGCGGGACTGGGGGTAGAGACCCAGTACTTC; J gene: TRBJ2-5; V gene: TRBV4-3; D gene: TRBD2; clone size: once
CDR3 protein: CASSFTGQGYEQYF; CDR3 DNA: TGCGCCAGCAGCTTTACTGGACAGGGTTACGAGCAGTACTTC; J gene: TRBJ2-7; V gene: TRBV5-1; D gene: TRBD1; clone size: NA
CDR3 protein: CASSYPTTGSNQPQHF; CDR3 DNA: TGTGCCAGCAGTTACCCTACTACAGGGTCCAATCAGCCCCAGCATTTT; J gene: TRBJ1-5; V gene: TRBV6-6; D gene: NA; clone size: once